This T cell receptor (beta chain) stems from a study of OX40 agonist ivuxolimab in advanced cancers. Study-wide context: Every 2 weeks, patients got intravenous ivuxolimab at one of six dose levels (0.01-10 mg/kg). A male proportion of about 84% was recorded, with mean age around 55 years and range about 23 to 80.

Method: immunoSEQ multiplex PCR; TCRdb's copy keeps in-frame clones and lacks some. The table lists roughly 29,000 clones, 90% of them singletons. With baseline, cycle 4 day 1, and cycle 7 day 1 as timepoints, blood was sampled. CDR1 and CDR2 from the germline V gene are MNHEY and SVGAGI. V was shortened by 5 bases and J by 1 base, with 11 bases between the two germline ends. The CDR3 spans 14 residues. The sequence was collected from an adult with an advanced solid tumor such as melanoma, head and neck, liver or kidney cancer. The rearrangement uses TRBV6-5 and TRBJ1-2; possibly TRBD1 for D (6 bases). The sequences come from CD4+ or CD8+ T cells sorted from blood, collected in a trial of the OX40 agonist ivuxolimab. CDR3 sequence (DNA): TGTGCCAGCAGTCCACGGACAGATAACTATGGCTACACCTTC. It specifies CASSPRTDNYGYTF.